This paragraph reports one TCR beta chain. Its specificity is unknown. PCR used 60 Vbeta primers and 13 Jbeta primers. Libraries were prepared by immunoSEQ multiplex PCR; TCRdb keeps only in-frame clonotypes and omits some of them. The sample carries 150,000 to 170,000 clones, around 79% recorded once. The data stem from a study of cytomegalovirus exposure and HLA in healthy donors. Study observations and caveats: Cytomegalovirus association was listed for under 200 TCR beta chains. Most TCR sequences showed up rarely, but some public TCRs showed up in many donors.

CDR1 and CDR2 from the germline V gene are MNHEY and SVGAGI. The CDR3 runs 14 residues. The V gene end was trimmed by 5 bases and the J gene end by 3 bases; junction bases not matched to a gene: 5. The specimen sequenced was PBMCs. The chain is built from TRBV6-5 and TRBJ2-7; 9 bases are a match to TRBD1. The receptor comes from a man between 25 and 39 years old in good health and CMV-seropositive. CDR3 protein: CASSMTGGFYEQYF. CDR3 DNA sequence: TGTGCCAGCAGTATGACAGGGGGGTTCTACGAGCAGTACTTC.